The sequence of this T cell receptor beta chain was determined in a study of blood T cell repertoires in COVID-19. Only in-frame clones appear in the TCRdb table, and some are missing; sequencing was by immunoSEQ multiplex PCR. This table has about 200,000 clones, about 80% appearing once. Germline values: CDR1 SGHNT, CDR2 YYREEE (reference sequence). V lost 2 bases, J lost 6 bases, and 9 bases stayed unmatched. This CDR3 has 16 amino acids. The chain links TRBV5-4 to TRBJ2-1; 9 bases align to TRBD1. This clonotype originated in a man aged 40-55 years who had recovered from COVID-19. The material sequenced was PBMCs or T cells enriched from blood (not recorded which). CDR3 DNA sequence: TGTGCCAGCAGCTTTAAGGTGGGACAGGGTCTCAATGAGCAGTTCTTC. As protein: CASSFKVGQGLNEQFF.